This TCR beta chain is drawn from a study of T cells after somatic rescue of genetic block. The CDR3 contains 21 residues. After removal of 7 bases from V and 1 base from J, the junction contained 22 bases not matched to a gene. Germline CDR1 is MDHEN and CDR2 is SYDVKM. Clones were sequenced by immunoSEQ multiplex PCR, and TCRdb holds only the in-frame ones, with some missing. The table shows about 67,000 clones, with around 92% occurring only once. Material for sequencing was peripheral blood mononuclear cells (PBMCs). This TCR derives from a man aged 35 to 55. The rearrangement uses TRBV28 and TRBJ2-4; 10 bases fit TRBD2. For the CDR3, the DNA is TGTGCCAGCAACAGCCGGGGCTGGGCTAGCGGGAGAAGTGGGGCCAAAAACATTCAGTACTTC. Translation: CASNSRGWASGRSGAKNIQYF.